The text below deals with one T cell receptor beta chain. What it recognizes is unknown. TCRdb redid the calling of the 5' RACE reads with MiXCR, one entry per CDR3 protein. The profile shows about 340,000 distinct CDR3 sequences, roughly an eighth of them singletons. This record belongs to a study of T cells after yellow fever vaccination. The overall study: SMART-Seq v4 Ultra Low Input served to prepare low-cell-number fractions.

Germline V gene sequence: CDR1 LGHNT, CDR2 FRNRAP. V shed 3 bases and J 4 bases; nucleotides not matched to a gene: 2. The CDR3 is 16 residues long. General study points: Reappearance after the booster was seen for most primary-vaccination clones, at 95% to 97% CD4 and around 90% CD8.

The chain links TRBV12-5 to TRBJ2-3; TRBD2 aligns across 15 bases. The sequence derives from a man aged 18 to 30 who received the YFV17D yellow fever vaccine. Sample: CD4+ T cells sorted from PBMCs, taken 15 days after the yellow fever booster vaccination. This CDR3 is CASGLGLAGGSDTQYF. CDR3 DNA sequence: TGTGCTAGTGGTTTAGGACTAGCGGGGGGGTCAGATACGCAGTATTTT. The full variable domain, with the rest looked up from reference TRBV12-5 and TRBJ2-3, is DARVTQTPRHKVTEMGQEVTMRCQPILGHNTVFWYRQTMMQGLELLAYFRNRAPLDDSGMPKDRFSAEMPDATLATLKIQPSEPRDSAVYFCASGLGLAGGSDTQYFGPGTRLTVL.